This T cell receptor (beta chain) was documented in a study of beta chain features in type 1 diabetes. Whole-study findings and limits: Among all four CD4+ subsets, Type 1 diabetes patients had TCRB CDR3s that were moderately but significantly shorter. Sequencing from cDNA could over-represent high-TCR-expressing cells.

The entirety of the isolated RNA underwent reverse transcription, so expressed TCRB transcripts were sequenced. Produced via immunoSEQ multiplex PCR; TCRdb's table is partial and in-frame only. The repertoire consists of under 450,000 clones, with over 12% occurring once and the leading ten covering roughly 0.017%. Concerning this clone itself: No antigen is known for it.

Germline V gene lookup returns CDR1 SGHRS and CDR2 YFSETQ. The V and J ends lost 4 bases and 9 bases, in that order; junction bases with no gene match: 6. The CDR3 runs to 15 residues. The sample comprised naive CD4+ T cells from blood. This rearrangement joins TRBV5-1 to TRBJ2-1, with 14 nucleotides matching TRBD2. This TCR was recovered from a woman aged 18-29 years in good health. In DNA form, the CDR3 reads TGCGCCAGCAGCCCAGGGACTAGCGGGAGACGTGAGCAGTTCTTC. Its protein is CASSPGTSGRREQFF. The full variable domain, with the rest looked up from reference TRBV5-1 and TRBJ2-1, is KAGVTQTPRYLIKTRGQQVTLSCSPISGHRSVSWYQQTPGQGLQFLFEYFSETQRNKGNFPGRFSGRQFSNSRSEMNVSTLELGDSALYLCASSPGTSGRREQFFGPGTRLTVL.